This T cell receptor beta chain was recorded in a study of identical twins. In this sample, this clonotype turned up many times. What it recognizes is unknown. Overall study results and limits: Cord blood beta clonotypes that were abundant carried fewer insertions, and memory repertoires showed no such trend.

TCRdb recomputed calls from the 5' RACE reads with MiXCR, one row per CDR3 protein. Of hundreds of thousands of distinct CDR3 sequences listed, less than 25% are singletons. Germline-derived CDR1 and CDR2 are DFQATT and SNEGSKA (reference sequence). V was pared by 0 bases and J by 7 bases, with 12 bases between. This CDR3 comprises 14 residues. These data were also reused for a study on T cells expressing NK-cell markers.

The source of this sequence is a woman younger than 35 in good health. This sequence joins TRBV20-1 and TRBJ2-2, with D tentatively TRBD1 (5 bases). Sequencing input: PBMCs. DNA of the CDR3: TGCAGTGCTAGAGACAGGGTAATGGACGGGGAGCTGTTTTTT. Encoded protein: CSARDRVMDGELFF.